This T cell receptor beta chain originates from a study of blood T cell repertoires in COVID-19. Across the whole study: PBMCs, B-cell-depleted T cells, or T cells provided the cDNA or gDNA that made up the material.

Remarks on this clone: Other DNA sequences in the sample encode the same CDR3.

The authors' processing: Amplification of reference gene primers provided the estimated nucleated cell counts. Clones were read by immunoSEQ multiplex PCR, and TCRdb kept only the in-frame ones, dropping some. V, J and clone size were drawn from that table, and D and trimming were deduced from the DNA. The profile covers 200,000 to 250,000 clones, with roughly 85% appearing a single time and over 2.5% taken by the ten largest. Sequencing input: peripheral blood. The clonotype originates from a man aged 50 or older who had recovered from COVID-19.

The CDR3 DNA reads TGTGCCAGCAGCCAAGTGGCTAGCGGGCCTTACGAGCAGTACTTC. This encodes CASSQVASGPYEQYF. The chain carries TRBV3-1 (or the pseudogene TRBV3-2) and TRBJ2-7; TRBD2 matches 8 bases. The CDR3 consists of 15 residues. V shed 1 base, J shed 4 bases, and the junction held 6 bases outside the gene matches. Germline CDR1 and CDR2: LGHDT and YNNKEL (reference sequence).